Only a few counts were recorded for the clone carrying this T cell receptor beta chain. Its cognate antigen is unknown. This entry comes from a study of T cell repertoires in cytomegalovirus infection. Study-level background: Indications came from public TCR beta signatures; they pointed to CMV infection and to a matching HLA type. Study-level results: CMV carriers having the relevant HLA were flagged by cumulative public TCR beta family frequency. Dominating the ex vivo response were TCR beta clonotypes that were CMV-specific and HLA-C-restricted.

Trimming stripped 0 bases from V and 2 bases from J, with 21 bases between. This CDR3 has 18 amino acids. CDR1 and CDR2 (germline): SGHKS, YYEKEE (reference sequence). One entry per CDR3 protein, called by TCRdb with MiXCR from the reads. The sample records about 150,000 distinct CDR3 sequences, around a quarter being singletons. The chain has TRBV5-5 and TRBJ2-7; no definite D call. This sequence originates from a human donor in good health (CMV status not recorded). Some clones in this sample may be carry-over from other donors' samples. Sequenced: PBMCs. CDR3: CASSLELATAGRAYEQYF. CDR3 nucleotide sequence: TGTGCCAGCAGCTTGGAACTCGCGACCGCAGGCCGGGCCTACGAGCAGTACTTC.